This TCR beta chain was found in a study of CD8 T cells in ankylosing spondylitis. This clonotype occurred many times. Its matching antigen is unknown. Study-wide findings and caveats: For ankylosing spondylitis blood, a TCR beta motif of eight or nine highly homologous variants appeared characteristic. From matched ankylosing spondylitis synovial fluid, disease-linked clones were reportedly recovered at significantly enriched levels. Some of these motif variants have turned up before, in reports on reactive arthritis synovial fluid and blood.

The CDR3 loop spans 14 amino acids. After removal of 7 bases from V and 9 bases from J, the junction contained 6 bases not matched to a gene. Germline CDR1 and CDR2: SEHNR and FQNEAQ (reference sequence). Researchers built TCR beta libraries using quantitative 5'-RACE with molecular barcodes. TCRdb independently ran MiXCR on the 5' RACE reads; one entry per CDR3 protein. This sample has about 330,000 distinct CDR3 sequences, with under 8.5% found just once. The TCR comes from a male donor with ankylosing spondylitis. The material sequenced was blood, either unsorted or a sorted T cell fraction (not recorded which). This chain uses TRBV7-9 with TRBJ2-1, with 13 positions matching TRBD2. The CDR3 loop reads CASIGLAGEGEQFF. DNA for the CDR3: TGTGCCAGCATTGGACTAGCGGGAGAAGGTGAGCAGTTCTTC.